This TCR beta chain was recovered during a study of shared clonotypes between healthy human individuals. Study results and caveats: Sequencing depth was expected to affect clonotype sharing among donors. With few donors, the genetic and exposure-history diversity represented was limited.

J was trimmed by 4 bases and V by 2 bases; bases with no gene match: 5. Germline assignment: CDR1 WSHSY and CDR2 SAAADI. This CDR3 contains 14 residues. Deep was the level used in running the assay. Clones were sequenced by immunoSEQ multiplex PCR, and TCRdb holds only the in-frame ones, with some missing. Among about 520,000 clones listed, approximately 84% were seen once. Unsorted samples relied on tens of millions of PBMCs, which served as the source of genomic DNA. Remarks on this clone: The antigen remains unidentified.

The chain employs TRBV10-2 and TRBJ2-7; 7 nucleotides line up with TRBD1. Sequencing input: PBMCs. This receptor was taken from a woman aged 40 to 50 in good health. Some clones in this sample may be carry-over from other donors' samples. CDR3 DNA sequence: TGCGCCAGCAGTGAGGACAGGGAGATATACGAGCAGTACTTC. Amino acids: CASSEDREIYEQYF.